This is a list of T cell receptor beta chains from one sample in a study of human T cells and chemical hapten exposure. MiXCR, applied by TCRdb to the RACE reads, yields one record per CDR3 protein. Of about 82,000 distinct CDR3 sequences in the sample, roughly a tenth are singletons; the top ten hold 5%. The sequencing used whole blood, collected in connection with sensitization to the hapten diphenylcyclopropenone (DPC). The receptors originated from a woman aged 45-59 years with alopecia areata. Some clones in this sample may be carry-over from other donors' samples. CDR3s include the opening cysteine and the closing phenylalanine or tryptophan. The order of the fields is J gene, D gene, V gene, clone size, CDR3 DNA, CDR3 protein. A D gene is named only where the DNA matches it firmly. Not all rows give a size; the values are once, few, many and, for expanded clones, a class.

>TRBJ1-2|NA|TRBV6-2/TRBV6-3|NA
TGTGCCAGCAACGAGCCAGGGTATGGCTACACCTTC
CASNEPGYGYTF
>TRBJ2-5|NA|TRBV7-6|NA
TGTGCCAGCAGCTTCGGAGGGGCCGAGACCCAGTACTTC
CASSFGGAETQYF
>TRBJ1-5|NA|TRBV6-2/TRBV6-3|few
TGTGCCAGCAGTTCGGACGCAAGCAATCAGCCCCAGCATTTT
CASSSDASNQPQHF
>TRBJ2-1|NA|TRBV5-1|few
TGCGCCAGCAGCTTACAGAGGTCCTATGAGCAGTTCTTC
CASSLQRSYEQFF
>TRBJ2-7|TRBD1|TRBV19|NA
TGTGCCAGTATGGGGACAGGGGGAAACCACTACGAGCAGTACTTC
CASMGTGGNHYEQYF
>TRBJ2-3|TRBD2|TRBV7-7|NA
TGTGCCAGCAGTAAGACTAGCGTAACAGATACGCAGTATTTT
CASSKTSVTDTQYF
>TRBJ1-4|NA|TRBV18|few
TGTGCCAGCTCACCAACGGGGACGGGTGAAAAACTGTTTTTT
CASSPTGTGEKLFF
>TRBJ2-7|NA|TRBV3-1|many
TGTGCCAGCAGCCAAGAGCCCTACGAGCAGTACTTC
CASSQEPYEQYF
>TRBJ2-1|TRBD2|TRBV19|NA
TGTGCCAGTAGTCGCCGGGAGGGGCTGAATGAGCAGTTCTTC
CASSRREGLNEQFF
>TRBJ2-5|NA|TRBV6-2/TRBV6-3|many
TGTGCCAGCAGTTACTCCCCGTCTAAAGAGACCCAGTACTTC
CASSYSPSKETQYF
>TRBJ1-5|NA|TRBV2|many
TGTGCCAGCAGCGGGGACATTTCGGGCAATCAGCCCCAGCATTTT
CASSGDISGNQPQHF
>TRBJ2-7|NA|TRBV11-2|NA
TGTGCCAGCAGCTTAATCGGACGCCACGAGCAGTACTTC
CASSLIGRHEQYF
>TRBJ1-2|NA|TRBV6-1|NA
TGTGCCAGCAGTTTGCAGGGGCCACCAGGGAACTATGGCTACACCTTC
CASSLQGPPGNYGYTF
>TRBJ1-5|NA|TRBV15|many
TGTGCCACCAGCAGACCCTCGGAGATCCCTCAGCCCCAGCATTTT
CATSRPSEIPQPQHF
>TRBJ2-5|TRBD2|TRBV4-1|many
TGCGCCAGCAGCCACCCATATGCTACTAGCGGGATCCAAGAGACCCAGTACTTC
CASSHPYATSGIQETQYF
>TRBJ2-7|TRBD2|TRBV5-1|NA
TGCGCCAGCAGGGACGGGACGGGAGGTAACGAGCAGTACTTC
CASRDGTGGNEQYF
>TRBJ1-6|TRBD1|TRBV7-2|many
TGTGCCAGCAGCGGGACAGGGTCCAATTCACCCCTCCACTTT
CASSGTGSNSPLHF
>TRBJ1-6|NA|TRBV20-1|few
TGCAGTGCTAGAGAATCCCGGGCCTATAATTCACCCCTCCACTTT
CSARESRAYNSPLHF
>TRBJ2-1|NA|TRBV11-2|NA
TGTGCCAGCAGCTCAGGGCGGGCAGCAATCAATGAGCAGTTCTTC
CASSSGRAAINEQFF
>TRBJ2-3|TRBD2|TRBV28|many
TGTGCCAGCAGTCCTCAACTAGCGGGAGGGCGAGATACGCAGTATTTT
CASSPQLAGGRDTQYF
>TRBJ2-1|NA|TRBV2|many
TGTGCCAGCAGTCTGGGGCCCCCCCAATACAATGAGCAGTTCTTC
CASSLGPPQYNEQFF
>TRBJ2-5|NA|TRBV11-2|NA
TGTGCCAGCAGCTTAGCGTCCCTAGCGAAGACCCAGTACTTC
CASSLASLAKTQYF
>TRBJ1-5|NA|TRBV7-2|many
TGTGCCAGCAGCTTAACGACGACACAGATCAATCAGCCCCAGCATTTT
CASSLTTTQINQPQHF
>TRBJ2-1|TRBD2|TRBV7-9|many
TGTGCCAGCAGCTTAGAGACTAGCGGGAGTTACTACAATGAGCAGTTCTTC
CASSLETSGSYYNEQFF
>TRBJ2-7|NA|TRBV3-1|few
TGTGCCAGCAGCCAAAGGCAGGGGGGCTACGAGCAGTACTTC
CASSQRQGGYEQYF
>TRBJ1-6|NA|TRBV7-9|many
TGTGCCAGCAGTCACGATCTCGGTCAGACTCATTCACCCCTCCACTTT
CASSHDLGQTHSPLHF
>TRBJ2-5|NA|TRBV6-2/TRBV6-3|NA
TGTGCCAGCACGGGGGAGTCCGAGACCCAGTACTTC
CASTGESETQYF
>TRBJ2-2|TRBD1|TRBV12-3/TRBV12-4|NA
TGTGCCAGCAGTCGGGACAGGAACACCGGGGAGCTGTTTTTT
CASSRDRNTGELFF
>TRBJ2-2|NA|TRBV20-1|few
TGCAGTGGACGGGGAGGCACCGGGGAGCTGTTTTTT
CSGRGGTGELFF
>TRBJ2-3|NA|TRBV12-3/TRBV12-4|few
TGTGCCAGCATGGGACAGGGGCTAGCGGGAGGTACTAGCACAGATACGCAGTATTTT
CASMGQGLAGGTSTDTQYF
>TRBJ2-7|NA|TRBV5-1|few
TGCGCCAGCAGCTTGCAAGAAAGCTACGAGCAGTACTTC
CASSLQESYEQYF
>TRBJ2-1|NA|TRBV7-8|NA
TGTGCCAGCAGCGCCCCGGGACGGGGTGAGCAGTTCTTC
CASSAPGRGEQFF
>TRBJ1-4|NA|TRBV7-4|NA
TGTGCCAGCAGCCAAGGGACACGGGGAGGTAATGAAAAACTGTTTTTT
CASSQGTRGGNEKLFF
>TRBJ2-3|TRBD2|TRBV9|many
TGTGCCAGCAGCGTAGCTACGTCTAGCGGAGGGGGCACAGATACGCAGTATTTT
CASSVATSSGGGTDTQYF
>TRBJ2-4|TRBD1|TRBV5-4|many
TGTGCCAGCAGCCTTACAGGGGGCAGGAACATTCAGTACTTC
CASSLTGGRNIQYF
>TRBJ2-6|NA|TRBV5-6|NA
TGTGCCAGCAGCACGGGTTGGGGCAACGTCCTGACTTTC
CASSTGWGNVLTF
>TRBJ1-1|TRBD1|TRBV29-1|many
TGCAGCACCAGACAGGGCGACACTGAAGCTTTCTTT
CSTRQGDTEAFF
>TRBJ1-2|NA|TRBV4-1|NA
TGCGCCAGCAGCCAAGTATTATACTATGGCTACACCTTC
CASSQVLYYGYTF
>TRBJ1-6|NA|TRBV5-1|many
TGCGCCAGCAGCTTGACGGCTGATAATTCACCCCTCCACTTT
CASSLTADNSPLHF
>TRBJ2-2|NA|TRBV14|few
TGTGCCAGCAGCGTCGGAGGGACGAACACCGGGGAGCTGTTTTTT
CASSVGGTNTGELFF
>TRBJ2-5|NA|TRBV7-2|many
TGTGCCAGCAGCTCCGGACGAGGAGAGACCCAGTACTTC
CASSSGRGETQYF
>TRBJ2-1|NA|TRBV12-3/TRBV12-4|NA
TGTGCCAGCAGTCCTCGCCCGGGACCAGCCAATGAGCAGTTCTTC
CASSPRPGPANEQFF
>TRBJ2-3|NA|TRBV12-3/TRBV12-4|NA
TGTGCCAGCACCTCCCCTAGCACAGATACGCAGTATTTT
CASTSPSTDTQYF
>TRBJ2-7|NA|TRBV3-1|few
TGTGCCAGCAACCGCAGGGGTCGCTACGAGCAGTACTTC
CASNRRGRYEQYF
>TRBJ1-6|NA|TRBV14|few
TGTGCCAGCAGCCAAGATTTGACCAGTGGTTCACCCCTCCACTTT
CASSQDLTSGSPLHF
>TRBJ1-1|NA|TRBV18|NA
TGTGCCAGCTCACCACGATTTGCAGGCTGGAACACTAAAGCTTTCTTT
CASSPRFAGWNTKAFF
>TRBJ2-1|TRBD2|TRBV20-1|few
TGCAGTGCTAGTATGGGACTAGGACCCAATGAGCAGTTCTTC
CSASMGLGPNEQFF
>TRBJ1-2|NA|TRBV5-1|NA
TGCGCCAGCAGCTTGGCAGGAAACTATGGCTACACCTTC
CASSLAGNYGYTF
>TRBJ2-2|NA|TRBV6-6|many
TGTGCCAGCAGTTACGGGGGTGGGAGAGGCACCGGGGAGCTGTTTTTT
CASSYGGGRGTGELFF
>TRBJ2-7|NA|TRBV7-2|once
TGTGCCAGCAGAGGGGACCCGTCTCTTAGGGAGTACTTC
CASRGDPSLREYF
>TRBJ2-5|NA|TRBV10-3|many
TGTGCCAATAGCCCAGGACAAACTAACCAAGAGACCCAGTACTTC
CANSPGQTNQETQYF
>TRBJ2-4|NA|TRBV7-9|NA
TGTGCCAGCAGCGATGGACATAGGATGAACATTCAGTACTTC
CASSDGHRMNIQYF
>TRBJ1-1|NA|TRBV12-3/TRBV12-4|many
TGTGCCAGCAGCGCTACAGGGTACACTGAAGCTTTCTTT
CASSATGYTEAFF
>TRBJ2-5|TRBD1|TRBV6-5|many
TGTGCCAGCAGTTACGAAGGGGGCCAGTGGGAGACCCAGTACTTC
CASSYEGGQWETQYF
>TRBJ2-2|NA|TRBV25-1|many
TGTGCCAGCAGTCCCCGGGCCCTAAACACCGGGGAGCTGTTTTTT
CASSPRALNTGELFF
>TRBJ1-1|NA|TRBV3-1|many
TGTGCCAGCAGCCAAGGACCGGTGAACACTGAAGCTTTCTTT
CASSQGPVNTEAFF
>TRBJ2-4|TRBD2|TRBV20-1|NA
TGCAGTGTATTTCCGGGACTAGGGAAAAACATTCAGTACTTC
CSVFPGLGKNIQYF
>TRBJ2-6|TRBD2|TRBV20-1|few
TGCAGTGCTTTTCCCTTTAGCGGGAGTTCTGGGGCCAACGTCCTGACTTTC
CSAFPFSGSSGANVLTF
>TRBJ2-2|NA|TRBV3-1|few
TGTGCCAGCAGCCAACAACAGGGCAGCGGGGAGCTGTTTTTT
CASSQQQGSGELFF
>TRBJ2-7|TRBD2|TRBV28|many
TGTGCCAGCAGTTTCGCGGGCGGGAGCCGGTCCTACGAGCAGTACTTC
CASSFAGGSRSYEQYF